This record concerns one TCR beta chain sequence. Its target is unknown. This PCR relied on a set of 60 Vbeta primers and 13 Jbeta primers. Study processing details: The authors later counted some 76 million unique TCR beta chains, some 10 million of them shared. Sequencing used immunoSEQ multiplex PCR; TCRdb keeps in-frame clones, though not all of them. V and J calls and clone size are copied from that table; D and trimming were computed from the DNA. This table holds approximately 100,000 clones, around 67% found once. Trimming shortened V by 6 bases and J by 0 bases, and 21 bases separated the two germline ends. The V gene's germline CDR1 is MDHEN and CDR2 SYDVKM. This CDR3 region has 17 residues. The data are from a study of cytomegalovirus exposure and HLA in healthy donors. Notes on the study in general: Researchers counted some 150 TCR beta chains as cytomegalovirus-associated. Most TCR sequences were seen very rarely across donors, but some public TCRs occurred in many. Analyzed later, most CMV-associated TCR beta chains appeared HLA-restricted.

This rearrangement joins TRBV28 to TRBJ2-7, with D tentatively TRBD2 (6 bases). This receptor was taken from a man aged 50-60 years in good health and CMV-seronegative. The sequenced sample was PBMCs. CDR3 coding DNA: TGTGCCAGCAGCCTAGGGGTGGGGGGAGGAGGCTCCTACGAGCAGTACTTC. Translating it yields CASSLGVGGGGSYEQYF.